This TCR beta chain was captured in a study of blood T cell repertoires in COVID-19. Enrolled through a virtual design, the participants were between roughly 18 and 100 years of age and came from some 25 US areas. Each recovered donor of Cohort 3 presented with two negative PCRs, clearance, or symptom resolution. The table came from immunoSEQ multiplex PCR; TCRdb's copy has only in-frame clones and leaves some out. In the table there are roughly 290,000 clones, approximately 85% of which are singletons. Germline V CDR1 and CDR2: MGHRA, YSYEKL. Losses at the gene ends were 3 bases for V and 6 bases for J; bases not matched to a gene: 6. This CDR3 contains 15 residues.

This clonotype was sampled from a man in his thirties or forties who had recovered from COVID-19. The sequencing sample was made of PBMCs or T cells enriched from blood (not recorded which). The genes are TRBV4-1 and TRBJ1-3, with 9 bases aligning to TRBD1. The CDR3 sequence: CASSHPGTGLNTIYF. The CDR3 DNA follows: TGCGCCAGCAGCCACCCCGGGACAGGGTTAAACACCATATATTTT.